The next 5 T cell receptor beta chains were all read from a single sample in a study of CD8+ T cells in alopecia areata. The sequencing template was cDNA reverse transcribed from extracted RNA. Repertoires were generated with immunoSEQ multiplex PCR, while TCRdb's copy carries only in-frame clones and drops some. The sample lists tens of thousands of clones; approximately 60% were seen once. The sample consisted of CD8+ T cells sorted from blood, taken at week 0. The receptors stem from a human donor with alopecia areata.

The V call is TRBV5-6, the J call TRBJ2-7; D unresolved. Deletions cut 3 bases from V and 7 bases from J, with 14 bases between. This CDR3 has 13 residues. Looked up from germline, CDR1 is SGHDT and CDR2 is YYEEEE. The CDR3, as DNA: TGTGCCAGCAGCTATGGACCAGTGTTGGAGCAGTACTTC. It specifies CASSYGPVLEQYF. Supplemented by reference TRBV5-6 and TRBJ2-7, the full variable domain reads DAGVTQSPTHLIKTRGQQVTLRCSPKSGHDTVSWYQQALGQGPQFIFQYYEEEERQRGNFPDRFSGHQFPNYSSELNVNALLLGDSALYLCASSYGPVLEQYFGPGTRLTVT.

V is TRBV7-6 and J is TRBJ2-3, with D perhaps given as TRBD1 or TRBD2 (5 bases each). The ends were cut back, 6 bases at V and 1 base at J, with 14 bases in the middle. Germline V gene lookup returns CDR1 SGHVS and CDR2 FNYEAQ. This CDR3 is built from 15 residues. CDR3 protein: CASSHQQGGTDTQYF. In DNA, the CDR3 is TGTGCCAGCAGTCACCAGCAGGGAGGCACAGATACGCAGTATTTT.

In this sample, this clone turned up a few times. J is TRBJ1-1 and V is TRBV29-1, with D maybe TRBD1 (6 bases). Trimming shortened V by 1 base and J by 6 bases, and 15 bases separated the two germline ends. The germline V gene encodes CDR1 SQVTM and CDR2 ANQGSEA. CDR3 size: 14 residues. Here the CDR3 DNA reads TGCAGCGTTGAAGTCGTAGGGACACCGGCTGAAGCTTTCTTT. Protein product: CSVEVVGTPAEAFF.

This rearrangement joins TRBV25-1 to TRBJ2-7; D is uncertain. Germline CDR1 MGHDK, CDR2 SYGVNS. This CDR3 region has 13 residues. Trimming cost V 1 base and J 5 bases, with 9 bases left between them. CDR3 in DNA: TGTGCCAGCAGTGAATCAGAAGGCAACGAGCAGTACTTC. Encoded protein: CASSESEGNEQYF.

The CDR3 DNA sequence: TGTGCCAGCAGTTCAGTAGACGGCAGGGGGTACGAGCAGTACTTC. Translated: CASSSVDGRGYEQYF. The genes are TRBV2 and TRBJ2-7; 7 positions agree with TRBD1. V shed 5 bases and J 4 bases; nucleotides not matched to a gene: 11. The CDR3 extends over 15 amino acids. Germline CDR1 SNHLY, CDR2 FYNNEI.